This record covers a single T cell receptor (beta chain). The RNA, about 0.45 to 1 ug, was put through reverse transcription using random hexamers. By means of immunoSEQ multiplex PCR, TCR beta CDR3 spanning 54 Vbeta and 13 Jbeta underwent amplification. Using its own MiXCR run on the immunoSEQ multiplex PCR reads, TCRdb lists one record per CDR3 protein. The sample records about 180,000 distinct CDR3 sequences, 85% to 95% being singletons. CDR1 LGHNA and CDR2 YNFKEQ come from the germline V gene. The CDR3 length is 15 residues. V was pared by 5 bases and J by 6 bases, with 16 bases between. In contrast to the negatively isolated CD8+ and CD4+ T cells, TEMRA cells were FACS-enriched. This entry belongs to a study of CD8 T cells in Susac syndrome. Overall study: When blood was drawn, patients with Susac syndrome were on intravenous immunoglobulin alone, on corticosteroids, or therapy-naive.

The TCR comes from a human donor with Susac syndrome. The rearrangement uses TRBV4-2 and TRBJ2-2, with a weak D call TRBD1 (5 bases). Sequencing was carried out using CD4+ T cells from PBMCs. The CDR3 DNA follows: TGTGCCAGCAGCGGCAGGGCAGGGCGACCCGGGGAGCTGTTTTTT. It specifies CASSGRAGRPGELFF.